Listed below are T cell receptor beta chains from one sample, sequenced in a study of naive and memory T cell subsets. TCRdb processed the UMI-ligation and nested PCR reads anew with MiXCR; each CDR3 protein has one entry. The sample lists 140,000 to 150,000 distinct CDR3 sequences, 22% occurring once. The sample was naive CD4+ T cells from blood. These receptors were collected from a human donor in good health. Each CDR3 is given with its conserved first and last residue. D genes are given only for firm matches. Size values are once, few and many counts, or a class for expanded clones, and some rows have none.

d_gene,abundance,j_gene,v_gene,CDR3nt,CDR3aa
.,few,TRBJ2-7,TRBV7-8,TGTGCCAGCAGCGCCGGAGGGGTCTCCTACGAGCAGTACTTC,CASSAGGVSYEQYF
.,.,TRBJ2-7,TRBV10-3,TGTGCCATCAGTGAATCCCCCGTCAGTCGGTACTTC,CAISESPVSRYF
.,.,TRBJ2-3,TRBV4-1,TGCGCCAGCAGGGAAGGGGGATCAGATACGCAGTATTTT,CASREGGSDTQYF
.,.,TRBJ1-1,TRBV20-1,TGCAGTGCTAGCTCCGACAGGTACTACACTGAAGCTTTCTTT,CSASSDRYYTEAFF
.,.,TRBJ2-2,TRBV2,TGTGCCAGCAGTGAGAACGGCGGAATCGGGGAGCTGTTTTTT,CASSENGGIGELFF
.,few,TRBJ2-6,TRBV19,TGTGCCAGTGCCGTCAGACAGTTCTCTGGGGCCAACGTCCTGACTTTC,CASAVRQFSGANVLTF
.,.,TRBJ1-6,TRBV20-1,TGCAGTGCTAGAGGTGCCGGGCCTCTGAATTCACCCCTCCACTTT,CSARGAGPLNSPLHF
TRBD2,.,TRBJ2-1,TRBV12-3/TRBV12-4,TGTGCCAGCAGTCCGCGGGGGCTAGCGGGAGGGCCTAACAATGAGCAGTTCTTC,CASSPRGLAGGPNNEQFF
TRBD2,few,TRBJ2-7,TRBV20-1,TGCAGTGCCCTGAGGACTAGCGGGAACTACGAGCAGTACTTC,CSALRTSGNYEQYF
.,few,TRBJ2-3,TRBV19,TGTGCCAGCGGCACAGATACGCAGTATTTT,CASGTDTQYF
.,many,TRBJ1-1,TRBV29-1,TGCAGCGTTGGGGTCATGAACACTGAAGCTTTCTTT,CSVGVMNTEAFF
.,.,TRBJ1-5,TRBV6-5,TGTGCCAGCGGGTCGTATCAGCCCCAGCATTTT,CASGSYQPQHF
TRBD2,few,TRBJ2-2,TRBV15,TGTGCCACCAGCAGAGATCCCGGACTAGCGGGAGGAATCGGGGAGCTGTTTTTT,CATSRDPGLAGGIGELFF
TRBD2,.,TRBJ2-4,TRBV7-2,TGTGCCAGCAGTCGTACTAGCGGGAGGGCCCACGGGAACATTCAGTACTTC,CASSRTSGRAHGNIQYF
TRBD2,.,TRBJ2-5,TRBV18,TGTGCCAGCTCATCCGGACTAGCGGGAGGAGGGGAGACCCAGTACTTC,CASSSGLAGGGETQYF
.,.,TRBJ2-1,TRBV12-3/TRBV12-4,TGTGCCAGCAGTTTTCAATCGAGTTCCTACAATGAGCAGTTCTTC,CASSFQSSSYNEQFF
.,few,TRBJ2-1,TRBV29-1,TGCAGCGTTGAGCGATCGGCGGTCGGGAATGAGCAGTTCTTC,CSVERSAVGNEQFF
.,few,TRBJ2-1,TRBV9,TGTGCCAGCAGCGTAGGGGCTGTTTCCTACAATGAGCAGTTCTTC,CASSVGAVSYNEQFF
TRBD1,.,TRBJ2-1,TRBV5-1,TGCGCCAGCAGCGTAGGGGGGACAGGGGCCTACAATGAGCAGTTCTTC,CASSVGGTGAYNEQFF
TRBD2,few,TRBJ2-7,TRBV7-8,TGTGCCAGCAGCTTACTTCGGTCTAGCGGGAGTCAGTACTTC,CASSLLRSSGSQYF
TRBD2,once,TRBJ2-1,TRBV2,TGTGCCAGCAGTTCCGGGGGGGGTCGGGAGCAGTTCTTC,CASSSGGGREQFF
.,few,TRBJ2-3,TRBV7-3,TGTGCCAGCAGCCCCTCCAGGGTGCGCACAGATACGCAGTATTTT,CASSPSRVRTDTQYF
.,.,TRBJ2-1,TRBV15,TGTGCCACCAGCAGGGAAACTAGCAAGCAGTTCTTC,CATSRETSKQFF
.,.,TRBJ1-1,TRBV28,TGTGCCAGCAGGCCACATGAGAACACTGAAGCTTTCTTT,CASRPHENTEAFF
TRBD1,.,TRBJ2-7,TRBV20-1,TGCAGTGCTACAAAGCCCCGACAGGGGCTAATTTACGAGCAGTACTTC,CSATKPRQGLIYEQYF
TRBD2,many,TRBJ2-1,TRBV6-6,TGTGCCAGCAGGGATAGACTAGCTTCGAATGAGCAGTTCTTC,CASRDRLASNEQFF
TRBD1,.,TRBJ2-7,TRBV7-2,TGTGCCAGCAGCCGCCGGGACAGTGTAACCGAGCAGTACTTC,CASSRRDSVTEQYF
.,many,TRBJ1-1,TRBV29-1,TGCAGCGTTGGGGGTAAAGGATACGAAGCTTTCTTT,CSVGGKGYEAFF
.,.,TRBJ2-1,TRBV19,TGTGCCAGTAGTATACAGGGAGGCTCCTACAATGAGCAGTTCTTC,CASSIQGGSYNEQFF
TRBD2,few,TRBJ2-7,TRBV30,TGTGCCTGGAGGACTAGCGGGGCGTACGAGCAGTACTTC,CAWRTSGAYEQYF
.,many,TRBJ2-6,TRBV10-3,TGTGCCATCAGCGGACTTAGCTCTGGGGCCAACGTCCTGACTTTC,CAISGLSSGANVLTF
.,.,TRBJ2-1,TRBV20-1,TGCAGTGCTAGACCAGGGGTCGGGAATGAGCAGTTCTTC,CSARPGVGNEQFF
.,few,TRBJ2-4,TRBV5-4,TGTGCCAGCAGCCCAGGTGGGGCCAAAAACATTCAGTACTTC,CASSPGGAKNIQYF
TRBD2,.,TRBJ2-3,TRBV3-1,TGTGCCAGCAGCCAAGCGGGACTAGCGCCTAGCACAGATACGCAGTATTTT,CASSQAGLAPSTDTQYF
TRBD2,.,TRBJ2-1,TRBV4-2,TGTGCCAGCAGCAGTGAAGGACTAGCGGGAGAGATCTACAATGAGCAGTTCTTC,CASSSEGLAGEIYNEQFF
.,.,TRBJ2-1,TRBV5-1,TGCGCCAGCAACACGATCTTTCCCGGGACTTATTCCTACAATGAGCAGTTCTTC,CASNTIFPGTYSYNEQFF
.,.,TRBJ1-3,TRBV6-2/TRBV6-3,TGTGCCAGCAGTGCTGCCCGGGGCTCTGGAAACACCATATATTTT,CASSAARGSGNTIYF
TRBD1,few,TRBJ1-5,TRBV7-2,TGTGCCAGCAGCTTAGAGGGGGCAGGCAATCAGCCCCAGCATTTT,CASSLEGAGNQPQHF